This TCR beta chain is drawn from a study of T cell responses to AZD1222 COVID-19 vaccine. Study-wide background: Pooled samples include second doses given at about 4 or 12 weeks.

General study points: At 160-218 and 743-854, vaccine-associated CD4 TCRs were dominant, and they spanned spike. The repertoires were collected only after the peak T cell response. In a largely white British group with more females than males, clonal diversity was possibly underestimated.

Produced via immunoSEQ multiplex PCR; TCRdb's table is partial and in-frame only. Among roughly 150,000 clones listed, over 90% were seen once. The germline CDR1 and CDR2 sequences are SGHTA and FQGNSA. The V gene lost 1 base and the J gene lost 8 bases, with 13 bases spanning the gap. The CDR3 loop spans 14 amino acids. About this clone: Its antigen is still unknown.

Source: peripheral blood, taken on day 0 of AZD1222 vaccination. The chain combines TRBV7-2 with TRBJ2-3, with a possible D match to TRBD2 (5 bases). The TCR comes from an adult in good health. CDR3 in amino acids: CASSLVVGRGTQYF. The CDR3 DNA is TGTGCCAGCAGCTTAGTAGTAGGACGGGGTACGCAGTATTTT.